This T cell receptor beta chain came from a study of PD-1 blockade in mismatch repair-deficient tumors. Repertoires were generated with immunoSEQ multiplex PCR, while TCRdb's copy carries only in-frame clones and drops some. The table lists 70,000 to 90,000 clones, 80% to 90% of them singletons, with 5% to 7% in the top ten. Notes on the study in general: Tumor-resident clones, often undetectable pretreatment in blood, expanded then contracted after pembrolizumab.

Note on this clone: What it binds is unknown.

Germline CDR1 is SGHTA and CDR2 is FQGNSA. The CDR3 is 14 residues long. The ends lost 6 bases at V and 6 bases at J; junction bases unmatched: 3. This TCR came from an adult with mismatch repair-deficient cancer. The sample was peripheral blood, taken 44 weeks after starting pembrolizumab. This rearrangement joins TRBV7-2 to TRBJ2-2; 11 bases match TRBD1. CDR3 bases: TGTGCCAGCAGGGACAGGGGGCTAGCCGGGGAGCTGTTTTTT. Amino acids: CASRDRGLAGELFF.